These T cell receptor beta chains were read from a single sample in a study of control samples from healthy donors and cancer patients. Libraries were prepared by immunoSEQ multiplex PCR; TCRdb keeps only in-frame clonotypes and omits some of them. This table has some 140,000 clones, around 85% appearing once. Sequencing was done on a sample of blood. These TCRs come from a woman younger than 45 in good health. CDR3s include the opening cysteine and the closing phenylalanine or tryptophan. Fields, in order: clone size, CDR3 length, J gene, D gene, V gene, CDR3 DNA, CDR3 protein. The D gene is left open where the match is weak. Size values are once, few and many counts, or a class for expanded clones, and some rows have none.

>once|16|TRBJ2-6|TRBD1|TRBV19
TGTGCCACCGGGGGACAGGGATACTCTGGGGCCAACGTCCTGACTTTC
CATGGQGYSGANVLTF
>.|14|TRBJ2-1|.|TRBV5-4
TGTGCCAGCAGCCCCGCCGGGGACTGGAATGAGCAGTTCTTC
CASSPAGDWNEQFF
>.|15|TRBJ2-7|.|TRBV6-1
TGTGCCAGCAGTGAATGGGCGGGGAGCTCCTACGAGCAGTACTTC
CASSEWAGSSYEQYF
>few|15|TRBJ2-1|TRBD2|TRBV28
TGTGCCAGCAGTTTATTGACTAGCCCTTACAATGAGCAGTTCTTC
CASSLLTSPYNEQFF
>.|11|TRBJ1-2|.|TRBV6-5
TGTGCCAGCAGTTACGAGGGGGGCTACACCTTC
CASSYEGGYTF
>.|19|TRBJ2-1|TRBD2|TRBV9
TGTGCCAGCAGCGTAGACCCCGCAAGTAGCGGGAGGGCCCGTAGTGAGCAGTTCTTC
CASSVDPASSGRARSEQFF
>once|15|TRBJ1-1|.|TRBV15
TGTGCCACCAGCAGAGATCGGGCAGGGAATAGTGAAGCTTTCTTT
CATSRDRAGNSEAFF
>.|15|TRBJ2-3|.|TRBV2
TGTGCCAGCAGTGATATCCCGAAAGTCCCCGATACGCAGTATTTT
CASSDIPKVPDTQYF
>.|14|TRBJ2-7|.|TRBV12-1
.
CASSFATGAYEQYF
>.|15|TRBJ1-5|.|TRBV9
TGTGCCAGCAGCGGCGGGGCAGGGAGAAATCAGCCCCAGCATTTT
CASSGGAGRNQPQHF
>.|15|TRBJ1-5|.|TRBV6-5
TGTGCCAGCAACGAATGGGTTTATAGCAATCAGCCCCAGCATTTT
CASNEWVYSNQPQHF
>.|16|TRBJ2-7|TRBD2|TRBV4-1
TGCGCCAGCAGCCAAGAGGGACTAGCGGGGTCCTACGAGCAGTACTTC
CASSQEGLAGSYEQYF
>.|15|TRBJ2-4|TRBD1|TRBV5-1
TGCGCCAGCAGCCCGGGGTTGGGACAGAAAAACATTCAGTACTTC
CASSPGLGQKNIQYF
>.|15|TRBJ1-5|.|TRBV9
TGTGCCAGCAGCGTAGGCCCATTTAGCAATCAGCCCCAGCATTTT
CASSVGPFSNQPQHF
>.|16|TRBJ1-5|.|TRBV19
TGTGCCAGTAGTATTATTCAGGGTGCTGGCAATCAGCCCCAGCATTTT
CASSIIQGAGNQPQHF
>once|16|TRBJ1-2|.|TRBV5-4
TGTGCCAGCAGCTTGGAGGGAGGATGGGGGAACTATGGCTACACCTTC
CASSLEGGWGNYGYTF
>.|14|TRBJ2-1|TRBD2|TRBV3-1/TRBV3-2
TGTGCCAGCACGCAGGCGGGAGTATACAATGAGCAGTTCTTC
CASTQAGVYNEQFF
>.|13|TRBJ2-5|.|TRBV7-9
TGTGCCAGCAGCTTGGACAGCCAAGAGACCCAGTACTTC
CASSLDSQETQYF
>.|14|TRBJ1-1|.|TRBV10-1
TGCGCCAGCAGTGAGTACAGGGATGTCACTGAAGCTTTCTTT
CASSEYRDVTEAFF
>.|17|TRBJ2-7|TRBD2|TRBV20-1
TGCAGTGCTAGTGGCCTAGCGGGAGGGCCCAGGTCCTACGAGCAGTACTTC
CSASGLAGGPRSYEQYF
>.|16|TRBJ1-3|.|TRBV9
TGTGCCAGCAGCGTCTCAGGAGGGTTCTCTGGAAACACCATATATTTT
CASSVSGGFSGNTIYF
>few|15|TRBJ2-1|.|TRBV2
TGTGCCAGCGGGGGTTATGGGGGGTGGTACAATGAGCAGTTCTTC
CASGGYGGWYNEQFF
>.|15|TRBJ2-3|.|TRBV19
TGTGCCAGTAGTATAGATGGACGGTACACAGATACGCAGTATTTT
CASSIDGRYTDTQYF
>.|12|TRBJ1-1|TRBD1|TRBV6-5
TGTGCCAGTCTTCGGGCAGGGGGCGAAGCTTTCTTT
CASLRAGGEAFF
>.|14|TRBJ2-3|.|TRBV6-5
TGTGCCAGCAGTTACAGGGAGCGCACAGATACGCAGTATTTT
CASSYRERTDTQYF
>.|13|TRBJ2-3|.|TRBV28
TGTGCCAGCAGTTTCGAAACTAGCTTACCGCAGTATTTT
CASSFETSLPQYF
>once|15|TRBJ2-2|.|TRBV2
TGTGCCAGCAGTGTCGCGCAGGCGCGTGGGGGGGAGCTGTTTTTT
CASSVAQARGGELFF
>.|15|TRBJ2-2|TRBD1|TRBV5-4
TGTGCCAGCAGCTTGGGGGGGACAGGGGCCGGGGAGCTGTTTTTT
CASSLGGTGAGELFF
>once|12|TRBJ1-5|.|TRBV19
TGTGCCAGTAACATGGAAAATCAGCCCCAGCATTTT
CASNMENQPQHF
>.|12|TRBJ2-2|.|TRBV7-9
TGTGCCAGCGGGGGGAACACCGGGGAGCTGTTTTTT
CASGGNTGELFF
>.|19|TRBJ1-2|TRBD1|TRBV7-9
TGTGCCAGCAGCTCCTCCCTCGGGACAGGGGGCCTCTTAGACTATGGCTACACCTTC
CASSSSLGTGGLLDYGYTF
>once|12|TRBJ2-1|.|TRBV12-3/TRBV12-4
TGTGCCAGCAGCCCATCAGCTAATGAGCAGTTCTTC
CASSPSANEQFF
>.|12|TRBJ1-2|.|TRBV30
TGTGCCTGGAAAGGGTACCGCTATGGCTACACCTTC
CAWKGYRYGYTF
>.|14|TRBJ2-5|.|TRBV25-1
TGTGCCAGCAGTAAGCGAACGGGTGGAGAGACCCAGTACTTC
CASSKRTGGETQYF
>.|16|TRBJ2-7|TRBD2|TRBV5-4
TGTGCCAGCAGCTTGGTTGGTAGCGGGTTCTCCTACGAGCAGTACTTC
CASSLVGSGFSYEQYF
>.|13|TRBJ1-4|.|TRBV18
TGTGCCAGCTCACCACCAGGGTTGTGGAAACTGTTTTTT
CASSPPGLWKLFF
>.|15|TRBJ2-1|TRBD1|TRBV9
TGTGCCAGCAGCGCGACCGGGACAGGGGGCAATGAGCAGTTCTTC
CASSATGTGGNEQFF
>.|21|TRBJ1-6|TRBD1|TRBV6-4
TGTGCCAGCAGTGACCCGGACGCCCGGACAGGAAGGTGGGGGGATAATTCACCCCTCCACTTT
CASSDPDARTGRWGDNSPLHF
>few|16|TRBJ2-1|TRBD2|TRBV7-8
TGTGCCAGCAGCTTACTTTCGGCGGGGGGCTACAATGAGCAGTTCTTC
CASSLLSAGGYNEQFF
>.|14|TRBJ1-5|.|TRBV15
TGTGCCACCAGCAGAGATTATAGCAATCAGCCCCAGCATTTT
CATSRDYSNQPQHF
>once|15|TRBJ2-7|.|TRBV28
TGTGCCAGCAGCCCCCGTTTCGGGCGGTCGGACGAGCAGTACTTC
CASSPRFGRSDEQYF
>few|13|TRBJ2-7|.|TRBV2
TGTGCCAGCAGTGAAGGGGGAGTTTACGAGCAGTACTTC
CASSEGGVYEQYF
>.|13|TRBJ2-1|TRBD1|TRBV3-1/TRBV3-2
TGTGCCAGCAGCCCGACAGGGTCGGGTGAGCAGTTCTTC
CASSPTGSGEQFF
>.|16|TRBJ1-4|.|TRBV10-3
TGTGCCATCAGTGACTCAATTGGTGGACTTAATGAAAAACTGTTTTTT
CAISDSIGGLNEKLFF
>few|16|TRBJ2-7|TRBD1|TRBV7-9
TGTGCCAGCAGCCAAAACACAGGGGGCGCGTGGTACGAGCAGTACTTC
CASSQNTGGAWYEQYF